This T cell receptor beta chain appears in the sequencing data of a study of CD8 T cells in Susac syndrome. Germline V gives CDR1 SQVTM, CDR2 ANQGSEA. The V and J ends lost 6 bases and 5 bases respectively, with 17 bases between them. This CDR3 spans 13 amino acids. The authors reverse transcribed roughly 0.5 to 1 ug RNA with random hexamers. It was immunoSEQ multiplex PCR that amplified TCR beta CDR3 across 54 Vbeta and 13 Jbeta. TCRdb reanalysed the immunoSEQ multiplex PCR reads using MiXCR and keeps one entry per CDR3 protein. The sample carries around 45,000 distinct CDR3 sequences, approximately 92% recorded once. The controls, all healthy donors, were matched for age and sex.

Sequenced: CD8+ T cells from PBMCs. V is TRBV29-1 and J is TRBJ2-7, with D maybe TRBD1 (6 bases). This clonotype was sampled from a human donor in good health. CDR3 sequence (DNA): TGCAGCGTGCAGCTCGGGACAACCCACGAGCAGTACTTC. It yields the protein CSVQLGTTHEQYF.